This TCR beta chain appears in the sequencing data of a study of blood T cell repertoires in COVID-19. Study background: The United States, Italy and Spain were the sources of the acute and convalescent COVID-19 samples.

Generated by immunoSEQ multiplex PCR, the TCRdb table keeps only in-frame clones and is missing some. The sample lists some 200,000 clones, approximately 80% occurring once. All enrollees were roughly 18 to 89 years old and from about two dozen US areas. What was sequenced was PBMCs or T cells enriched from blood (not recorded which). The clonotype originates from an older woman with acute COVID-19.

This CDR3 reads CASSQSLQQGPTDTQYF. In DNA, the CDR3 is TGCGCCAGCAGCCAATCACTACAACAGGGACCCACAGATACGCAGTATTTT. This rearrangement joins TRBV4-1 to TRBJ2-3; TRBD1 might be the D (6 bases). V was pared by 2 bases and J by 2 bases, with 17 bases between. The CDR3 consists of 17 residues. The V gene's germline CDR1 is MGHRA and CDR2 YSYEKL.